A single sample gave rise to the 12 T cell receptor beta chains below, sequenced in a study of blood T cell repertoires in COVID-19. Some clones are missing from TCRdb's copy, which holds only in-frame ones; the method was immunoSEQ multiplex PCR. Here the sample spans over 110,000 clones, about 87% being singletons. The sequencing sample was made of PBMCs or T cells enriched from blood (not recorded which). These receptors were taken from a middle-aged man in a cohort exposed to, infected with or recovered from COVID-19 (not recorded which).

The chain uses TRBV27 and TRBJ1-2, with 8 bases lining up with TRBD1. Trimming removed 6 bases from V and 6 bases from J; junction bases left unmatched: 6. This CDR3 contains 13 residues. Germline CDR1 is MNHEY and CDR2 is SMNVEV (reference sequence). CDR3 protein: CASRTTGANGYTF. In DNA form, the CDR3 reads TGTGCCAGCAGGACGACAGGGGCCAATGGCTACACCTTC.

V is TRBV24-1 and J is TRBJ2-1; possibly TRBD1 for D (5 bases). CDR1 is KGHDR, CDR2 SFDVKD, per germline. The CDR3 runs 15 residues. Deletions cut 3 bases from V and 2 bases from J, with 10 bases between. In DNA, the CDR3 is TGTGCCACCAGTGATCTAACAGGAGCCTACAATGAGCAGTTCTTC. Amino acid sequence: CATSDLTGAYNEQFF.

This clone was detected a few times. The chain employs TRBV30 and TRBJ2-4; 9 positions match TRBD1. The germline V gene has CDR1 GTSNPN and CDR2 SVGIG (reference sequence). The CDR3 is 15 amino acids. The junction had 5 bases not matched to a gene; V was cut back by 2 bases and J by 3 bases. This chain's CDR3 is CAWSPMGQGKNIQYF. In DNA, the CDR3 is TGTGCCTGGAGTCCCATGGGACAGGGCAAAAACATTCAGTACTTC.

In its sample, this clone was seen a few times. The chain couples TRBV7-2 to TRBJ1-2, with 7 bases fitting TRBD1. This CDR3 has 17 residues. From germline, CDR1 is SGHTA and CDR2 FQGNSA. Germline trimming cut 0 bases from V and 0 bases from J; bases unmatched to any gene: 7. CDR3 coding DNA: TGTGCCAGCAGCTTAGCGTTAAGGGGGCCGGCTAACTATGGCTACACCTTC. Its translation: CASSLALRGPANYGYTF.

The J gene is TRBJ2-5, the V gene TRBV24-1; 7 bases map to TRBD1. CDR1 and CDR2 from the germline V gene are KGHDR and SFDVKD. V lost 1 base and J lost 5; bases outside the gene matches: 6. The CDR3 totals 15 residues. The CDR3 is CATSDFEGARETQYF. The CDR3 coding sequence is TGTGCCACCAGTGATTTCGAGGGGGCTAGGGAGACCCAGTACTTC.

The rearrangement uses TRBV12-3 or TRBV12-4 and TRBJ2-1; D gene ambiguous. Trimming left V 3 bases short and J 9 bases short, with 6 bases between. The CDR3 runs to 11 residues. The CDR3 here is CASSFAGEQFF. The CDR3 coding sequence is TGTGCCAGCAGTTTCGCAGGTGAGCAGTTCTTC.

The V and J genes are TRBV6-5 and TRBJ1-6; TRBD1 agrees at 8 bases. V dropped 3 bases and J dropped 6; count of bases not matched to a gene: 4. This CDR3 has 15 residues. Germline loops: CDR1 MNHEY, CDR2 SVGAGI. The CDR3 DNA is TGTGCCAGCAGTTATGCGACAGGGGCTAATTCACCCCTCCACTTT. Residues: CASSYATGANSPLHF.

The sample holds one count of this clone. The rearrangement uses TRBV18 and TRBJ2-7, with a weak D call TRBD2 (6 bases). Germline CDR1 reads KGHSH; CDR2 reads LQKENI. This CDR3 contains 14 residues. Trimming left V 0 bases short and J 5 bases short, with 11 bases between. The CDR3 bases are TGTGCCAGCTCACCACCCACTAGCAGCCACGAGCAGTACTTC. Its protein is CASSPPTSSHEQYF.

This chain uses TRBV7-8 with TRBJ2-7, with D possibly being TRBD2 (7 bases). This CDR3 contains 14 residues. Germline loops: CDR1 SGHVS, CDR2 FQNEAQ. V was shortened by 1 base and J by 6 bases, with 13 bases between the two germline ends. In nucleotides, the CDR3 is TGTGCCAGCAGCTTAGGGAGGGGGGGCCGCGAGCAGTACTTC. This sequence encodes CASSLGRGGREQYF.

This chain uses TRBV19 with TRBJ2-7, with 9 bases aligning to TRBD1. This CDR3 contains 15 residues. V gave up 4 bases and J gave up 3 bases; unmatched junction bases: 7. CDR1 and CDR2 (germline): LNHDA, SQIVND (reference sequence). The CDR3 loop reads CASSTGRTGVYEQYF. The CDR3 DNA follows: TGTGCCAGTAGTACCGGCCGGACAGGGGTCTACGAGCAGTACTTC.

This chain connects TRBV19 to TRBJ1-5; weak D call: TRBD1 (6 bases). Trimming took off 6 bases at V and 3 bases at J, with 15 bases between the two ends. Germline V CDR1 and CDR2: LNHDA, SQIVND (reference sequence). CDR3 length: 15 amino acids. The CDR3 bases are TGTGCCAGTAGCCTTGACCAGGGGTTCAATCAGCCCCAGCATTTT. Amino acids: CASSLDQGFNQPQHF.

The gene calls are TRBV2 and TRBJ2-2; TRBD1 aligns across 7 bases. The CDR3 runs 14 residues. The trim removed 6 bases at V and 4 bases at J, leaving 5 bases unmatched. CDR1 is SNHLY, CDR2 FYNNEI, per germline. The DNA for the CDR3 is TGTGCCAGCAGCCAACAGGGGTCCACCGGGGAGCTGTTTTTT. Translation: CASSQQGSTGELFF. The full variable domain, completed using reference TRBV2 and TRBJ2-2, is EPEVTQTPSHQVTQMGQEVILRCVPISNHLYFYWYRQILGQKVEFLVSFYNNEISEKSEIFDDQFSVERPDGSNFTLKIRSTKLEDSAMYFCASSQQGSTGELFFGEGSRLTVL.